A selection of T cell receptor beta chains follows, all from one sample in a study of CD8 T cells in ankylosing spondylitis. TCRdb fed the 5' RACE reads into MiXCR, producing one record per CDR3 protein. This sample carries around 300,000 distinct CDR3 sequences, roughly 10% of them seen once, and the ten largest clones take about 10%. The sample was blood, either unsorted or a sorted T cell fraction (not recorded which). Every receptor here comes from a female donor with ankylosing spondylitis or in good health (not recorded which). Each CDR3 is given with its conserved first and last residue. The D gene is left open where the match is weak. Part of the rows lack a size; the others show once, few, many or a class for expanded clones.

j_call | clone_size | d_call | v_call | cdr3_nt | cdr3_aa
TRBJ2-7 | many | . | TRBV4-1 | TGCGCCAGCAGCCAACCAGGGGTCTTGGACAGTACCTACGAGCAGTACTTC | CASSQPGVLDSTYEQYF
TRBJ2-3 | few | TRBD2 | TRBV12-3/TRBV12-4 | TGTGCCAGCATTACTAGCGGGAGAGGAGATACGCAGTATTTT | CASITSGRGDTQYF
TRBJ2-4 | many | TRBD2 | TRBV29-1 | TGCAGCGTTGTAATTACGGGGCGGGCTAGCGGAAACATTCAGTACTTC | CSVVITGRASGNIQYF
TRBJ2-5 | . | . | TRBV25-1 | TGTGCCAGCAGTGAACCGCGGAGCCAAGAGACCCAGTACTTC | CASSEPRSQETQYF
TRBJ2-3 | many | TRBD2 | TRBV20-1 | TGCAGTGCTAGCCTAGCGGGGTTGGGAGATACGCAGTATTTT | CSASLAGLGDTQYF
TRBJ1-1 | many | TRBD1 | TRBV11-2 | TGTGCCAGCAGCTCGGACAGGGTGAACACTGAAGCTTTCTTT | CASSSDRVNTEAFF
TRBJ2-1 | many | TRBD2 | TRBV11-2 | TGTGCCAGCAGCTTAAGACTAGCGGGAGAAACTGAGCAGTTCTTC | CASSLRLAGETEQFF
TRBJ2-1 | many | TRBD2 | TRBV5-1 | TGCGCCAGCAGCTTGGTGCCTAGCGGGAGCGGTGAGCAGTTCTTC | CASSLVPSGSGEQFF
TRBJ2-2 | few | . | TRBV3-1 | TGTGCCAGCAGCCAAGTAAGGCGGGAGCTGTTTTTT | CASSQVRRELFF
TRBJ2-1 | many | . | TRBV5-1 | TGCGCCAGCAGCCGGTCAGGGGCCCTTACTGACAATGAGCAGTTCTTC | CASSRSGALTDNEQFF
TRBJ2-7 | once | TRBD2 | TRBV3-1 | TGTGCCTGCTCCCCCAGTCCTGCGGTTGGGGGGGAGAGCTCCTACGAGCAGTACTTC | CACSPSPAVGGESSYEQYF
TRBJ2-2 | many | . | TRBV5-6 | TGTGCCAGCAGCCCCCCCACAAACACCGGGGAGCTGTTTTTT | CASSPPTNTGELFF
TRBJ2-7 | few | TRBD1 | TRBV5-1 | TGCGCCAGCAGCCGAGACCCGTCCCGGGACAGGGGTGAGCAGTACTTC | CASSRDPSRDRGEQYF
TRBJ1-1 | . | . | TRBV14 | TGTGCCAGCAGCCCCCTAGGGACAAGCCCCAACACTGAAGCTTTCTTT | CASSPLGTSPNTEAFF
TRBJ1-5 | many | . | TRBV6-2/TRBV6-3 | TGTGCCAGCAGTAGCCGTATCGACAGTGGTTATAGCAATCAGCCCCAGCATTTT | CASSSRIDSGYSNQPQHF
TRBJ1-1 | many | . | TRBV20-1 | TGCAGTGCTAGCAGAATTAGGTTACTTGAAGCTTTCTTT | CSASRIRLLEAFF
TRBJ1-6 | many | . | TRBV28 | TGTGCCAGCAGGATACTCAGGGCCTTCGGTTCACCCCTCCACTTT | CASRILRAFGSPLHF
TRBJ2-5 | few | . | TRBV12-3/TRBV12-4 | TGTGCCAGCACCGTGCAGGCCCCGACTGGAGAGACCCAGTACTTC | CASTVQAPTGETQYF
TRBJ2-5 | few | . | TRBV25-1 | TGTGCCAGCAGTAGACTGCAACCCCAAGAGACCCAGTACTTC | CASSRLQPQETQYF
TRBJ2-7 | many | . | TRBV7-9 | TGTGCCAGCAGCTGGGGGAACGACTACGAGCAGTACTTC | CASSWGNDYEQYF
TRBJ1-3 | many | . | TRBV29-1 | TGCAGCGTTGAAGACAGGATGGGAAACACCATATATTTT | CSVEDRMGNTIYF
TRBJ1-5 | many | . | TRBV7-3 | TGTGCCAGCAGCTACCTAAGTGGGCAGCCCCAGCATTTT | CASSYLSGQPQHF
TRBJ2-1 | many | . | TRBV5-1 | TGCGCCAGCAACTTATCGGGGGCTCCTAGAAATGAGCAGTTCTTC | CASNLSGAPRNEQFF
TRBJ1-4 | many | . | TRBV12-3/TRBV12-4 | TGTGCCAGCAGTTTAGCGGCTGAAAAACTGTTTTTT | CASSLAAEKLFF
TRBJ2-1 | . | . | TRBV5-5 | TGTGCCAGCAGCTTGGGACAGGTCACCTACAATGAGCAGTTCTTC | CASSLGQVTYNEQFF
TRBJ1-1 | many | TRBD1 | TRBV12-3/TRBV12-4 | TGTGCCAGCAGCTACAGGGGATTGGGAACTGAAGCTTTCTTT | CASSYRGLGTEAFF
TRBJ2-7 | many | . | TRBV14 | TGTGCCAGCAGCCAAGTTCTTTGGTCCGAGCAGTACTTC | CASSQVLWSEQYF
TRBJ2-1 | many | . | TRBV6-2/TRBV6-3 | TGTGCCAGCACGACGGCCCTGAAGCAGTTCTTC | CASTTALKQFF
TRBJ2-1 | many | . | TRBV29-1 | TGCAGCGTAGCCCTTACCAATGAGCAGTTCTTC | CSVALTNEQFF
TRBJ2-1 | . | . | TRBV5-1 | TGCGCCAGCAGCTTGGGGGCTCTTCGGGATGAGCAGTTCTTC | CASSLGALRDEQFF
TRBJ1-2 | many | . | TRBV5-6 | TGTGCCAGCAGCTTGGCCGATTTAGTCTATGGCTACACCTTC | CASSLADLVYGYTF
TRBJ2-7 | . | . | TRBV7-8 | TGTGCCAGCAGCTTAGCGGGGGGTGACAGCTTCTCCTACGAGCAGTACTTC | CASSLAGGDSFSYEQYF
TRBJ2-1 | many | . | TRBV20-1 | TGCAGTGCTATCGGCAGCTACAATGAGCAGTTCTTC | CSAIGSYNEQFF
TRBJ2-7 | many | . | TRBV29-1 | TGCAGCGCATCGAGCGGGCTCGAGCAGTACTTC | CSASSGLEQYF
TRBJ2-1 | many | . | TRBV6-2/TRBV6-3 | TGTGCCAGCAGCTCCTCGGACGACTGGAGCTCCTACAATGAGCAGTTCTTC | CASSSSDDWSSYNEQFF
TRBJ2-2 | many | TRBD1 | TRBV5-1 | TGCGCCAGCAGCTCGCTCGGACAGGGGAACACCGGGGAGCTGTTTTTT | CASSSLGQGNTGELFF
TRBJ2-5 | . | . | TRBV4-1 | TGCGCCAGCAGCCAAGATAGTCGGGAGACCCAGTACTTC | CASSQDSRETQYF
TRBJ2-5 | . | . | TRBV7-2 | TGTGCCAGCAGCTTAGGGGGGGGCCCAGAGACCCAGTACTTC | CASSLGGGPETQYF
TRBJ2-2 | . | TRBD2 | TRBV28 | TGTGCCAGCAGTTCGGGACTAGCGGGGCTAACTTACACCGGGGAGCTGTTTTTT | CASSSGLAGLTYTGELFF
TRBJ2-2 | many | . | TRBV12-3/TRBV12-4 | TGTGCCAGCAGTTTGGCCAGCCACACCGGGGAGCTGTTTTTT | CASSLASHTGELFF
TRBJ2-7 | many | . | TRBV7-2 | TGTGCCAGCAGCTTACAAGGGAGCACCTACGAGCAGTACTTC | CASSLQGSTYEQYF
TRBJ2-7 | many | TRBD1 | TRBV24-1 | TGTGCCACCGATGACAGGGGGCCGTATTCCTACGAGCAGTACTTC | CATDDRGPYSYEQYF
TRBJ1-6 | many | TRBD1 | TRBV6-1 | TGTGCCAGCAGCGGACAGGGATTTGACAATTCACCCCTCCACTTT | CASSGQGFDNSPLHF
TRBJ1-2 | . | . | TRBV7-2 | TGTGCCAGCAGCCGAAAGCGCCAGGTGATGGATGGCTACACCTTC | CASSRKRQVMDGYTF
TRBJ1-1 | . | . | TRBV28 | TGTGCCACATTTTACGGAGTAGCTTTCTTT | CATFYGVAFF
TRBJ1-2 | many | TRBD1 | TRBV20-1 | TGCAGTGCCAAGGGCGGTACAGGGGGCGGCTACACCTTC | CSAKGGTGGGYTF
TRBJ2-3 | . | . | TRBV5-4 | TGTGCCAGCAGCTTCCGTTGGACTCGGAGGATTACAGATACGCAGTATTTT | CASSFRWTRRITDTQYF